Listed below are T cell receptor beta chains from one sample, sequenced in a study of regulatory T cells in long-lasting Graves disease. TCRdb reprocessed the multiplex PCR reads with MiXCR, giving one entry per CDR3 protein. This sample has hundreds of thousands of distinct CDR3 sequences, with around 21% found just once. Sequencing used peripheral blood mononuclear cells (PBMCs), obtained when the disease was refractory, from a patient treated with antithyroid drugs. The source is a female donor with Graves disease. The CDR3 runs from the conserved cysteine through the conserved F or W. Fields, in order: J gene, V gene, CDR3 protein.

J gene: TRBJ2-7; V gene: TRBV28; CDR3 protein: CASSLAGVERENKYEQYF
J gene: TRBJ1-2; V gene: TRBV7-8; CDR3 protein: CASSETGMDGYTF
J gene: TRBJ2-7; V gene: TRBV6-1; CDR3 protein: CASRKGVPSYEQYF
J gene: TRBJ2-1; V gene: TRBV3-1; CDR3 protein: CASSQDTGNNEQFF
J gene: TRBJ2-1; V gene: TRBV10-3; CDR3 protein: CAISEWTSLNNEQFF
J gene: TRBJ2-4; V gene: TRBV6-2/TRBV6-3; CDR3 protein: CASRASGVKNIQYF
J gene: TRBJ1-6; V gene: TRBV7-9; CDR3 protein: CASSSRESYNSPLHF
J gene: TRBJ2-7; V gene: TRBV12-3/TRBV12-4; CDR3 protein: CASSPGLAGPGEQYF
J gene: TRBJ1-4; V gene: TRBV6-1; CDR3 protein: CASSDPGTEGEKLFF
J gene: TRBJ1-2; V gene: TRBV9; CDR3 protein: CASSGSGLAYGYTF
J gene: TRBJ2-7; V gene: TRBV14; CDR3 protein: CASSIERQGSRTYEQYF
J gene: TRBJ2-7; V gene: TRBV6-1; CDR3 protein: CASSEAVRQGMRSEQYF
J gene: TRBJ2-7; V gene: TRBV20-1; CDR3 protein: CSASREANSYEQYF
J gene: TRBJ2-7; V gene: TRBV28; CDR3 protein: CASSGLNRDEQYF
J gene: TRBJ2-6; V gene: TRBV20-1; CDR3 protein: CSAPRGRGVGANVLTF
J gene: TRBJ1-2; V gene: TRBV30; CDR3 protein: CAWRATGGYGYTF
J gene: TRBJ2-7; V gene: TRBV11-2; CDR3 protein: CASSLTYTYEQYF
J gene: TRBJ2-3; V gene: TRBV6-4; CDR3 protein: CASSYSWLAGGDTQYF
J gene: TRBJ1-5; V gene: TRBV28; CDR3 protein: CASSLLGEINQPQHF
J gene: TRBJ1-6; V gene: TRBV5-1; CDR3 protein: CASSLDGHKGNSPLHF
J gene: TRBJ2-7; V gene: TRBV27; CDR3 protein: CACSYRGSEQYF
J gene: TRBJ2-7; V gene: TRBV6-1; CDR3 protein: CASRSERFGEQYF
J gene: TRBJ2-2; V gene: TRBV5-6; CDR3 protein: CASGTRQILSTGELFF
J gene: TRBJ2-2; V gene: TRBV19; CDR3 protein: CASRGDRGQIGELFF
J gene: TRBJ1-4; V gene: TRBV4-1; CDR3 protein: CASSLDLLGGSEKLFF
J gene: TRBJ1-1; V gene: TRBV5-1; CDR3 protein: CASSLAWGPNTEAFF
J gene: TRBJ2-3; V gene: TRBV12-3/TRBV12-4; CDR3 protein: CASSPGGGPTDTQYF
J gene: TRBJ2-2; V gene: TRBV24-1; CDR3 protein: CATSEAGVEQNTGELFF
J gene: -; V gene: TRBV20-1; CDR3 protein: CSTRQGYEQYF
J gene: TRBJ1-5; V gene: TRBV4-1; CDR3 protein: CASSQGGPDQPQHF
J gene: TRBJ2-5; V gene: TRBV29-1; CDR3 protein: CSVVELGETQYF
J gene: TRBJ2-7; V gene: TRBV6-1; CDR3 protein: CATKPGPAGEQYF
J gene: TRBJ2-7; V gene: TRBV6-1; CDR3 protein: CASSEVGSVASYEQYF
J gene: TRBJ2-7; V gene: TRBV7-2; CDR3 protein: CASSPRGLWEQYF
J gene: TRBJ2-2; V gene: TRBV7-9; CDR3 protein: CASSFLGTANTGELFF
J gene: TRBJ1-5; V gene: TRBV7-6; CDR3 protein: CASSPGQGGSNQPQHF
J gene: TRBJ2-7; V gene: TRBV15; CDR3 protein: CATSSDRDSSYEQYF
J gene: TRBJ1-2; V gene: TRBV7-2; CDR3 protein: CASSLTGGRGYTF
J gene: TRBJ2-5; V gene: TRBV9; CDR3 protein: CASSVGGIGSKETQYF
J gene: TRBJ2-1; V gene: TRBV28; CDR3 protein: CASSSHLGLAGYNEQFF
J gene: TRBJ1-2; V gene: TRBV27; CDR3 protein: CASSLAQSRGYTF
J gene: TRBJ2-5; V gene: TRBV28; CDR3 protein: CASSFPGRGVGTQYF
J gene: TRBJ1-2; V gene: TRBV4-1; CDR3 protein: CASSLDPTSGLNYGYTF
J gene: TRBJ2-7; V gene: TRBV9; CDR3 protein: CASSVGSTSYEQYF
J gene: TRBJ2-7; V gene: TRBV6-1; CDR3 protein: CASRAGPPGEQYF
J gene: TRBJ1-2; V gene: TRBV29-1; CDR3 protein: CSVEDRAYGYTF
J gene: TRBJ2-5; V gene: TRBV24-1; CDR3 protein: CATSDPETQYF
J gene: TRBJ1-1; V gene: TRBV28; CDR3 protein: CASSLLGGGSTEAFF
J gene: TRBJ2-7; V gene: TRBV20-1; CDR3 protein: CSARQIAGGPSEQYF
J gene: TRBJ2-5; V gene: TRBV28; CDR3 protein: CASSPRTSGREETQYF
J gene: TRBJ2-5; V gene: TRBV6-1; CDR3 protein: CASRKLGQETQYF
J gene: TRBJ2-4; V gene: TRBV25-1; CDR3 protein: CASSLAGGQNIQYF
J gene: TRBJ2-7; V gene: TRBV6-1; CDR3 protein: CASTRTSGPYEQYF